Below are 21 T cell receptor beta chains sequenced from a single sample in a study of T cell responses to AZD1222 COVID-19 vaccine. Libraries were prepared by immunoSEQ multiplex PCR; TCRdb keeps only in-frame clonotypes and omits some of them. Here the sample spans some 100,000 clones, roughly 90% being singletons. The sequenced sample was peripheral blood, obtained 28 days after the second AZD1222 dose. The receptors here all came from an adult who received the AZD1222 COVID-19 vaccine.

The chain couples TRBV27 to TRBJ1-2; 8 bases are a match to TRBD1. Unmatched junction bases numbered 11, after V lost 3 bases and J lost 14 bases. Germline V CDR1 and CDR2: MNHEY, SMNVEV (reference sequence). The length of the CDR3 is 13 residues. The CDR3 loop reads CASSFPGGGILTF. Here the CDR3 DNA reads TGTGCCAGCAGTTTCCCAGGGGGCGGAATCCTTACCTTC.

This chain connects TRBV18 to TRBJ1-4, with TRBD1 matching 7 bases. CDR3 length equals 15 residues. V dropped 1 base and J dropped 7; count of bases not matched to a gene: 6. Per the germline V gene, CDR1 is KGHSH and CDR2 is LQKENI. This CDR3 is CASSPLTGYSEKLFF. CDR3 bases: TGTGCCAGCTCACCACTGACAGGGTACTCTGAAAAACTGTTTTTT.

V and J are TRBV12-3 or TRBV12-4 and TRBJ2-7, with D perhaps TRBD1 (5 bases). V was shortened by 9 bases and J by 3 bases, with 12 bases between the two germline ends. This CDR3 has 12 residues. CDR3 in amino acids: CASVGQGYEQYF. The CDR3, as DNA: TGTGCCAGTGTGGGGCAGGGCTACGAGCAGTACTTC.

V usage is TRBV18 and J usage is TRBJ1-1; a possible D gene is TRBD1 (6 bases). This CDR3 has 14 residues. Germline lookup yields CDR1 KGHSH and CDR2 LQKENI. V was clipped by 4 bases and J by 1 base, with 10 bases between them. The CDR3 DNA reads TGTGCCAGCTCACAAACAGGGACGAACACTGAAGCTTTCTTT. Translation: CASSQTGTNTEAFF.

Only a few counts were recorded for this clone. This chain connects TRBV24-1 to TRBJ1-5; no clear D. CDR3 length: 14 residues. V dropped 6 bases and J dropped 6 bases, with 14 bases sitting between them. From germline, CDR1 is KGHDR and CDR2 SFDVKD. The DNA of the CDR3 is TGTGCCACCAGTAGGGAAGGGAGTAGTCAGCCCCAGCATTTT. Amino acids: CATSREGSSQPQHF.

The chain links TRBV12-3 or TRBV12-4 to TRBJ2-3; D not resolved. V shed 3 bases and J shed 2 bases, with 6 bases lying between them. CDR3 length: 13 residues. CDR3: CASSFVFTDTQYF. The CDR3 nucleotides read TGTGCCAGCAGTTTCGTATTCACAGATACGCAGTATTTT.

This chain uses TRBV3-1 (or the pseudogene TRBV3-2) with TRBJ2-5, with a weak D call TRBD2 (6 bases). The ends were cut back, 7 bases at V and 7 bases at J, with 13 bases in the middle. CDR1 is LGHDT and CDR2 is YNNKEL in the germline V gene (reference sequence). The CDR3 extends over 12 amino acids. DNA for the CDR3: TGTGCCAGCACCCTTGCGGGAAGGACCCAGTACTTC. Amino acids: CASTLAGRTQYF.

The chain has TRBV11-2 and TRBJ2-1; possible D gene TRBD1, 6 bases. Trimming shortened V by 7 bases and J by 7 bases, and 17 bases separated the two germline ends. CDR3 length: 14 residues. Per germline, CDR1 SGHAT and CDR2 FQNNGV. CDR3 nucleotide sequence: TGTGCCAGCACCTTTACAGGGAATAGAAATGAGCAGTTCTTC. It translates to CASTFTGNRNEQFF.

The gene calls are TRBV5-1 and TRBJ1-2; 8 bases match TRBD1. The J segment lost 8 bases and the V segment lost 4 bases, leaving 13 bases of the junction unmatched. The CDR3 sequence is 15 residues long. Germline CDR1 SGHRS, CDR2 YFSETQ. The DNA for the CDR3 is TGCGCCAGCAGCCCCTACCATGGACAGGGTTGGGGCTACACCTTC. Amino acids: CASSPYHGQGWGYTF.

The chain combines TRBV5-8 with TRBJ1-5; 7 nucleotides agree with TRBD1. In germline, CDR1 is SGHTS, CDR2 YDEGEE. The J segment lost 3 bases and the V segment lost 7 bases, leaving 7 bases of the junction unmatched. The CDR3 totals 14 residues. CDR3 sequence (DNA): TGTGCCAGCGGCCTGACAGGGCCCAATCAGCCCCAGCATTTT. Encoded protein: CASGLTGPNQPQHF.

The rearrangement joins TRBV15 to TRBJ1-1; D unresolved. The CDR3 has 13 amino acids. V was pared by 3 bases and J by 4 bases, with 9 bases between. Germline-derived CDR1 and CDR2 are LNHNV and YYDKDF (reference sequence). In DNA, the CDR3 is TGTGCCACCAGCAGCCGTAGGAGCACTGAAGCTTTCTTT. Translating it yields CATSSRRSTEAFF.

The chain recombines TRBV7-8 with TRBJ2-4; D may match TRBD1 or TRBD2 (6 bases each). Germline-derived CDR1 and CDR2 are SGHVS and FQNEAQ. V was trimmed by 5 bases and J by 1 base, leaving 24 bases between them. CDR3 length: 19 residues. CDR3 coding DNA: TGTGCCAGCAGCCCGCCTAGGAACGGGGGCACCGGGGCCAAAAACATTCAGTACTTC. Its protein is CASSPPRNGGTGAKNIQYF.

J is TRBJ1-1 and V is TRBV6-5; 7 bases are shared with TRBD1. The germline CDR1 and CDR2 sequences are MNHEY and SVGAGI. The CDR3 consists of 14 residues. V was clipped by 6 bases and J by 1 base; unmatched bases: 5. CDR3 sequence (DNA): TGTGCCAGCAGCTTAAACAGGGGGAACACTGAAGCTTTCTTT. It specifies CASSLNRGNTEAFF.

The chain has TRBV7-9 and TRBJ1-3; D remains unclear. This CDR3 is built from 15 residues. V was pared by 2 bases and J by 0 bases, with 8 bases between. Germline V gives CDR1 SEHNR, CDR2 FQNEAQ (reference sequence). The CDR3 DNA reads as TGTGCCAGCAGCTTAACGGAGGTCTCTGGAAACACCATATATTTT. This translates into CASSLTEVSGNTIYF.

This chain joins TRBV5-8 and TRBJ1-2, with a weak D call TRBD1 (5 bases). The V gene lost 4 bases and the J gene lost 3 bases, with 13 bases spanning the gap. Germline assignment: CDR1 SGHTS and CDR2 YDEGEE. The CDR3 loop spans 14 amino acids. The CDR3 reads CASSPYRTYYGYTF. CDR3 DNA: TGTGCCAGCAGCCCCTATAGGACATACTATGGCTACACCTTC.

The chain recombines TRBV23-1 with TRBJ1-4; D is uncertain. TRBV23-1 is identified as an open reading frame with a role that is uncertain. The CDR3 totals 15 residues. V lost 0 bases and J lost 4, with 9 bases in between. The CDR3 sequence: CASSQSGRHNEKLFF. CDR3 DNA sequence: TGCGCCAGCAGTCAATCCGGGCGGCATAATGAAAAACTGTTTTTT.

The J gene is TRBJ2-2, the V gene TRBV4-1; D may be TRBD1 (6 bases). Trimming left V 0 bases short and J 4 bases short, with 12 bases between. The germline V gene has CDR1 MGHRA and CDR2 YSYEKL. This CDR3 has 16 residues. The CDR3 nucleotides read TGCGCCAGCAGCCAAGAGTTGAGGGGGACCACCGGGGAGCTGTTTTTT. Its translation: CASSQELRGTTGELFF.

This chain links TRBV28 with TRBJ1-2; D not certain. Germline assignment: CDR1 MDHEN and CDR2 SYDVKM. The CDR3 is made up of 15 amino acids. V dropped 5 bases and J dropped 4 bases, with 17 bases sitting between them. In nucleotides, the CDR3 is TGTGCCAGCAGTCCCGGGTCCGAGATCATCTATGGCTACACCTTC. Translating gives CASSPGSEIIYGYTF.

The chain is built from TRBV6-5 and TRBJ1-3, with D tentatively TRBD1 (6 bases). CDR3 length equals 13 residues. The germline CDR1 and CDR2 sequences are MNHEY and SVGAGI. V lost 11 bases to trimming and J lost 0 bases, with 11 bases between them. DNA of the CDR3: TGTGCCGGCTCAGGGGCCTCTGGAAACACCATATATTTT. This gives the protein CAGSGASGNTIYF.

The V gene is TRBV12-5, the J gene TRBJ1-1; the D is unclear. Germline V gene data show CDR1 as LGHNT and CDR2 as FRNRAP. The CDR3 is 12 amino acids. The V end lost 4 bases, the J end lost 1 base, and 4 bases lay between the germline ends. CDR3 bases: TGTGCTAGTGGTTGGCAGAACACTGAAGCTTTCTTT. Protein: CASGWQNTEAFF.

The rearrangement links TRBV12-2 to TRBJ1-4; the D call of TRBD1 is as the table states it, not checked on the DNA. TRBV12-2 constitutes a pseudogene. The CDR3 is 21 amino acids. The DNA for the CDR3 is TGTGCAAGTCGCTTGAGACGTAGCGGGACAGGGGGCGTTGAGGCTAATGAAAAACTGTTTTTT. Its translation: CASRLRRSGTGGVEANEKLFF.